This T cell receptor beta chain is from a study of T cell responses to AZD1222 COVID-19 vaccine. General study results and limits: Most donors were white British, females outnumbered males, and clonal diversity was possibly underestimated. Just a handful of AZD1222 recipients were seropositive at baseline. Mapped onto spike, vaccine-associated CD4 TCRs spanned it and were dominant at 160-218 and 743-854.

To note about this clone: Its antigen is currently unknown.

Profiling relied on immunoSEQ multiplex PCR, and the TCRdb table lists in-frame clones only, not all of them. Altogether approximately 150,000 clones are present, around 94% being singletons, with the ten largest covering around 0.96%. The length of the CDR3 is 16 residues. Germline CDR1 is GTSNPN and CDR2 is SVGIG (reference sequence). V was pared by 2 bases and J by 8 bases, with 22 bases between. V is TRBV30 and J is TRBJ1-5; D is possibly TRBD1 (5 bases). Sample: peripheral blood, taken on day 0 of AZD1222 vaccination. This TCR came from an adult in good health. The CDR3 loop reads CAWSSLYGTAKEPQHF. The DNA of the CDR3 is TGTGCCTGGAGTAGCCTTTATGGGACCGCCAAGGAGCCCCAGCATTTT.